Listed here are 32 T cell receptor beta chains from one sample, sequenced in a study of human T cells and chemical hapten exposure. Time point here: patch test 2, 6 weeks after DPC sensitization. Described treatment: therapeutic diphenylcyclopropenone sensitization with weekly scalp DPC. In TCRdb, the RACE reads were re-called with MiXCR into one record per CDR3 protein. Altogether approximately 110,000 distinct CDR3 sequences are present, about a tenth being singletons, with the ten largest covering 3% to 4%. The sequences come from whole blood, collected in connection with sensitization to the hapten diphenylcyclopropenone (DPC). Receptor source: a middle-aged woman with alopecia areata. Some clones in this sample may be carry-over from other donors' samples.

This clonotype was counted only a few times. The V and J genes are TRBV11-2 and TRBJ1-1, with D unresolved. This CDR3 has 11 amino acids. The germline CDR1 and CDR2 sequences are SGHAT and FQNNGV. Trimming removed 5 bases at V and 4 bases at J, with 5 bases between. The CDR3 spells CASSPSTEAFF. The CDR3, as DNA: TGTGCCAGCAGCCCGAGCACTGAAGCTTTCTTT. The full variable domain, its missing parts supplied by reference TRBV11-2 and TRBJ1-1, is EAGVAQSPRYKIIEKRQSVAFWCNPISGHATLYWYQQILGQGPKLLIQFQNNGVVDDSQLPKDRFSAERLKGVDSTLKIQPAKLEDSAVYLCASSPSTEAFFGQGTRLTVV.

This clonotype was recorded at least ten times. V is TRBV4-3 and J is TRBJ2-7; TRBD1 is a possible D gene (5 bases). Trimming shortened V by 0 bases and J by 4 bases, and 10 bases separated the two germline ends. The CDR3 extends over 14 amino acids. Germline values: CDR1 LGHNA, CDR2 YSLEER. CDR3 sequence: CASSQDQGSYEQYF. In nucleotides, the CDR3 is TGCGCCAGCAGCCAAGATCAGGGATCGTACGAGCAGTACTTC.

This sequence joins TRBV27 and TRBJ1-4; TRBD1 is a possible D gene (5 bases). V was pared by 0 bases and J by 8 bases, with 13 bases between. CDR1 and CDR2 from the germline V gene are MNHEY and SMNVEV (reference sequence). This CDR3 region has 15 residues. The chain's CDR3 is CASSLSAGPREKLFF. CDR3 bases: TGTGCCAGCAGTTTATCGGCAGGGCCCCGGGAAAAACTGTTTTTT.

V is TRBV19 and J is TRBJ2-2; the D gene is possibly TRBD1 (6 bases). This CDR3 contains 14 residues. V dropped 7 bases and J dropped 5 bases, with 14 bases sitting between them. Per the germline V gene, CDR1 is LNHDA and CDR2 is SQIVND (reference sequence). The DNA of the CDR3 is TGTGCCAGTACCACAAGGACAGAAACCGGGGAGCTGTTTTTT. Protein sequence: CASTTRTETGELFF.

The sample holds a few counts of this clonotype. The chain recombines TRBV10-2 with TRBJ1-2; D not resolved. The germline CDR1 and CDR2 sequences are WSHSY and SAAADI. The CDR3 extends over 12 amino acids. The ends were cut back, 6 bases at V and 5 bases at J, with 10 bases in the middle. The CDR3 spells CASRAGRYGYTF. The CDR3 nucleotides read TGCGCCAGCAGGGCGGGGAGGTATGGCTACACCTTC.

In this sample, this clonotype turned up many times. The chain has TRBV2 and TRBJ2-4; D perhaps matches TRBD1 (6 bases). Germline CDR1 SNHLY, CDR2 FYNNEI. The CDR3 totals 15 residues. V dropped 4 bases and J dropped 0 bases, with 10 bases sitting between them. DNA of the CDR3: TGTGCCAGCAGTGCCAGGGACACAGCCAAAAACATTCAGTACTTC. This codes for CASSARDTAKNIQYF.

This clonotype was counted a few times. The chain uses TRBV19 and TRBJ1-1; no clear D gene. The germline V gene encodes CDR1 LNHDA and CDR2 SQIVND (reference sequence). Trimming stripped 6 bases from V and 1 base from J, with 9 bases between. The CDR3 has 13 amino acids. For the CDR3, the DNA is TGTGCCAGTAGCCCCGGGAAGAACACTGAAGCTTTCTTT. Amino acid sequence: CASSPGKNTEAFF.

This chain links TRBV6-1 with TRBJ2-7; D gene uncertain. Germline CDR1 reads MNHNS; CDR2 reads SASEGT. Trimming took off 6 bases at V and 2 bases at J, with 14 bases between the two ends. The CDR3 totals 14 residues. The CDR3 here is CASSEVELTYEQYF. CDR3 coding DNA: TGTGCCAGCAGCGAGGTGGAACTGACCTACGAGCAGTACTTC.

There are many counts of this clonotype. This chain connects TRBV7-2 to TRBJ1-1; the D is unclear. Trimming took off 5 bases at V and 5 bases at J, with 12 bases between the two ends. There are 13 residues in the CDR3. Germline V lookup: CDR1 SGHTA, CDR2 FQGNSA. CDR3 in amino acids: CASSPGRGTEAFF. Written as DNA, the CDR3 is TGTGCCAGCAGCCCCGGTCGAGGTACTGAAGCTTTCTTT.

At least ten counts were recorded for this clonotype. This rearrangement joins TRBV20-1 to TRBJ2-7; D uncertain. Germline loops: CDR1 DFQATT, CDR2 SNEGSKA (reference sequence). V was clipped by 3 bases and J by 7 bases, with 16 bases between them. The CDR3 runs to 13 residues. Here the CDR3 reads CSASPLVLGEQYF. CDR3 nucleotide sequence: TGCAGTGCTAGTCCCCTCGTCTTGGGGGAGCAGTACTTC.

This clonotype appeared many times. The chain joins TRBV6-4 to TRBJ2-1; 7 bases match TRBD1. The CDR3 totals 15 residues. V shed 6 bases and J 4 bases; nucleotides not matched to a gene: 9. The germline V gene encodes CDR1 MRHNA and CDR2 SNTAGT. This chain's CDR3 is CASSEYRDRYNEQFF. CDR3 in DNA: TGTGCCAGCAGCGAATACCGGGACAGATACAATGAGCAGTTCTTC.

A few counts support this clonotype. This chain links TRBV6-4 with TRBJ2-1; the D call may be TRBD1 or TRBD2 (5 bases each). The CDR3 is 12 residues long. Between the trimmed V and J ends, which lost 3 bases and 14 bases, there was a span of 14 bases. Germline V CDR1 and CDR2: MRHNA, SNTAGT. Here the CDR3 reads CASSEFGAEKFF. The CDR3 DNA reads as TGTGCCAGCAGTGAATTCGGGGCAGAAAAGTTCTTC.

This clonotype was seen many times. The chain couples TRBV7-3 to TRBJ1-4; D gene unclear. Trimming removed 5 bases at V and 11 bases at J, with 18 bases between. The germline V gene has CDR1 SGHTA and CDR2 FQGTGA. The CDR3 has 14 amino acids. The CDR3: CASSLTPGIGKLFF. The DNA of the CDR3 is TGTGCCAGCAGCCTTACCCCTGGGATTGGGAAACTGTTTTTT.

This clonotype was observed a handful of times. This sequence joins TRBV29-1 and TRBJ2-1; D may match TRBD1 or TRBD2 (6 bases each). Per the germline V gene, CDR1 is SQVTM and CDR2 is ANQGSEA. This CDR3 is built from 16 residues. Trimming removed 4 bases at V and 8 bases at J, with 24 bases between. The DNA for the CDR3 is TGCAGCGTTGCAGTGGGGGGCCGGAGTATAGTAGATGAGCAGTTCTTC. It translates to CSVAVGGRSIVDEQFF.

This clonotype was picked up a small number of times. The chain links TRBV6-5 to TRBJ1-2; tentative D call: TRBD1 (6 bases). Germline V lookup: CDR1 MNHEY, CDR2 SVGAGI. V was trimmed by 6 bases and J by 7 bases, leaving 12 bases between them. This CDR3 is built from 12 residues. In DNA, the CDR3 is TGTGCCAGCAGACAGGGCCCCCTTGGCTACACCTTC. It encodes CASRQGPLGYTF.

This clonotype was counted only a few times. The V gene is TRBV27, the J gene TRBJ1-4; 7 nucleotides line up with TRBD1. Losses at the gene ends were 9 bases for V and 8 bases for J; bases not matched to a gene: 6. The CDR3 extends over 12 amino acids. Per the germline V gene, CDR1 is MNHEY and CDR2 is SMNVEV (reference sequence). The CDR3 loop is CASKTGWEKLFF. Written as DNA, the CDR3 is TGTGCCAGTAAGACAGGGTGGGAAAAACTGTTTTTT.

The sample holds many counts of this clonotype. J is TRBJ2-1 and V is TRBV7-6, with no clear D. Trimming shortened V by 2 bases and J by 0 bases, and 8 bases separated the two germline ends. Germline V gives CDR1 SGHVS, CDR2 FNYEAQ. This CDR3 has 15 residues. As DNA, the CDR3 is TGTGCCAGCAGCTTACTACCTAGCTCCTACAATGAGCAGTTCTTC. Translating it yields CASSLLPSSYNEQFF.

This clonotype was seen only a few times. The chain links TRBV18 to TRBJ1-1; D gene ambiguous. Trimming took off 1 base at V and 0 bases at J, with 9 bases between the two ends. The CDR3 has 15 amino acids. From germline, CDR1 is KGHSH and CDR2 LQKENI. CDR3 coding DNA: TGTGCCAGCTCACCACAGAGGTCAGTGAACACTGAAGCTTTCTTT. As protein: CASSPQRSVNTEAFF. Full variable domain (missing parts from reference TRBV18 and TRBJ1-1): NAGVMQNPRHLVRRRGQEARLRCSPMKGHSHVYWYRQLPEEGLKFMVYLQKENIIDESGMPKERFSAEFPKEGPSILRIQQVVRGDSAAYFCASSPQRSVNTEAFFGQGTRLTVV.

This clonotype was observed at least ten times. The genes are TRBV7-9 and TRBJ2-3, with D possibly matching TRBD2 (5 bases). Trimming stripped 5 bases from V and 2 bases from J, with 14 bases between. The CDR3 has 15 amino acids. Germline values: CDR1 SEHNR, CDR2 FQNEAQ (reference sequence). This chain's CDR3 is CASSAGLSLTDTQYF. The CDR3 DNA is TGTGCCAGCAGCGCAGGACTTTCACTCACAGATACGCAGTATTTT.

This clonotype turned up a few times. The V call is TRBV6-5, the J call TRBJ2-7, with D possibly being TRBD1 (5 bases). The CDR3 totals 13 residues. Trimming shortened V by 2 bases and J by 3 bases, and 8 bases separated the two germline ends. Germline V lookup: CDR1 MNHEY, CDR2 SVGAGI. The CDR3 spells CASSYRGDYEQYF. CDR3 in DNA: TGTGCCAGCAGTTACAGGGGTGACTACGAGCAGTACTTC.

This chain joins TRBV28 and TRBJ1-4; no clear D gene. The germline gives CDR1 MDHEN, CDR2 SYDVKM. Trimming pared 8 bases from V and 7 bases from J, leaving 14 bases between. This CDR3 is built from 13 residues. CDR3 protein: CASGVAVGEKLFF. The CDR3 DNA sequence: TGTGCCAGCGGAGTGGCGGTGGGTGAAAAACTGTTTTTT.

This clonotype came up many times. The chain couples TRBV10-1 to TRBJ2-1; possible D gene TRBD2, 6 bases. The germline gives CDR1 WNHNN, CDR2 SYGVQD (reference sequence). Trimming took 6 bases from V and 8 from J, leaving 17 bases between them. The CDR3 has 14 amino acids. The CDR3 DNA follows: TGCGCCAGCAGCCCAGCGGGTCCCGAGGATGAGCAGTTCTTC. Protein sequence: CASSPAGPEDEQFF.

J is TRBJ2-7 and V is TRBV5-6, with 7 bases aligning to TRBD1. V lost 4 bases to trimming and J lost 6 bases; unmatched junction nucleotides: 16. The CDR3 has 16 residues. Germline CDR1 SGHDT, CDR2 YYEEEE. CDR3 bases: TGTGCCAGCAGCCGAGACAGGGTCCGAACGATCGGCGAGCAGTACTTC. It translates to CASSRDRVRTIGEQYF.

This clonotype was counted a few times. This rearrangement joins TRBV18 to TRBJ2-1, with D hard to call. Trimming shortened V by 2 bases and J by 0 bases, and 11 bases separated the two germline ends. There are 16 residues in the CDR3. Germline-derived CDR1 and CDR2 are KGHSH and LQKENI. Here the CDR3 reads CASSPAAGSSYNEQFF. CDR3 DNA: TGTGCCAGCTCACCAGCGGCTGGTAGCTCCTACAATGAGCAGTTCTTC.

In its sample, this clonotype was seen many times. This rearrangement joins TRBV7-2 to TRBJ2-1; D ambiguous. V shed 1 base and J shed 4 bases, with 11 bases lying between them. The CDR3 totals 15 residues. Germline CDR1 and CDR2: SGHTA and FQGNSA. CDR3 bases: TGTGCCAGCAGCTTAGACTCACGCTCTTACAATGAGCAGTTCTTC. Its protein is CASSLDSRSYNEQFF.

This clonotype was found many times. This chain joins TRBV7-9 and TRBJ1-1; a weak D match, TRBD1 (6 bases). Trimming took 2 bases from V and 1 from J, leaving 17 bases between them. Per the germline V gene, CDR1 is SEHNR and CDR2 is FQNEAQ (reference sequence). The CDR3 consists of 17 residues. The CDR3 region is CASSLSLDRPPNTEAFF. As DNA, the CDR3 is TGTGCCAGCAGCTTAAGCCTGGACAGACCGCCGAACACTGAAGCTTTCTTT.

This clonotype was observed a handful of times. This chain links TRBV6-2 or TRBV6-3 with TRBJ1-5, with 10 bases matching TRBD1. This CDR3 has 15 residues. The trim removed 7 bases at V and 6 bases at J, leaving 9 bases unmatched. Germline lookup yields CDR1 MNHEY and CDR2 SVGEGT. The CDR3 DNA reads TGTGCCAGCACAGAGACAGGGGGCTATATTCAGCCCCAGCATTTT. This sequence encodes CASTETGGYIQPQHF.

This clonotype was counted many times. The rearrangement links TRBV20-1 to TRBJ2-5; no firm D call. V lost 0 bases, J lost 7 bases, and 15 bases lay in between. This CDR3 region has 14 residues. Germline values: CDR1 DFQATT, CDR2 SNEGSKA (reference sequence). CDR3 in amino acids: CSARDLVSLGTQYF. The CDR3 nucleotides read TGCAGTGCTAGAGATTTGGTCTCCTTGGGGACCCAGTACTTC.

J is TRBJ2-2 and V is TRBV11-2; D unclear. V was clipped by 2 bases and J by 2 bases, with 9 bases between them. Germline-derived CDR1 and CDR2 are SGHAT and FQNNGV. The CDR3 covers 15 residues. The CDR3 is CASSLRLFNTGELFF. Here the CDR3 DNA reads TGTGCCAGCAGCTTACGGCTTTTCAACACCGGGGAGCTGTTTTTT.

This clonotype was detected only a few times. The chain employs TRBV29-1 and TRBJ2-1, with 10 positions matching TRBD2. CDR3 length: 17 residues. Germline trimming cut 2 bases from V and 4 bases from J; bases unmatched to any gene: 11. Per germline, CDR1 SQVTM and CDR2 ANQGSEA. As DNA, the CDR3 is TGCAGCGTTGAACTTACTAGCGGGGCGGGGAGGTACAATGAGCAGTTCTTC. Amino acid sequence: CSVELTSGAGRYNEQFF.

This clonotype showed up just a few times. The CDR3 here is CASSRDRVGNTGELFF. The CDR3 nucleotides are TGTGCCAGCAGCCGTGACAGGGTTGGAAACACCGGGGAGCTGTTTTTT. This chain uses TRBV7-2 with TRBJ2-2; 7 positions agree with TRBD1. CDR1 and CDR2 from the germline V gene are SGHTA and FQGNSA. J lost 2 bases, V lost 5 bases, and 8 bases had no gene match. The CDR3 runs to 16 residues.

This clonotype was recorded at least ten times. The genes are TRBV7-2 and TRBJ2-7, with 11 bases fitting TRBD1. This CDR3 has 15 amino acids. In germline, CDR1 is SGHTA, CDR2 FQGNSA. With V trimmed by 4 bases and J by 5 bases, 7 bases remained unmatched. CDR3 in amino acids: CASSSPGQGVHEQYF. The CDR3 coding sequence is TGTGCCAGCAGCTCACCGGGACAGGGGGTCCACGAGCAGTACTTC.